The present T cell receptor beta chain was sequenced within a study of blood T cell repertoires in COVID-19 (dated by TCRdb to the early 2020s). General notes on the study: The collaborator samples originated in the United States, Italy and Spain and spanned the acute and convalescent phases of COVID-19. The material from the prospective study consisted of cDNA or gDNA derived from T cells, B-cell-depleted T cells, or PBMCs. Subjects who had been exposed to COVID-19, were actively infected with it, or had recovered from it provided the deeply sampled blood TCRbeta repertoires that made up the dataset. The repertoires were released in a freely available public database intended as a resource for research on the immune response to SARS-CoV-2. Samples came from the ongoing ImmuneRACE study (first 160 participants) plus 1,254 subjects from 6 global collaborators. Nearly every sample came with metadata listing a de-identified subject ID, COVID-19 status, age in years and sex. Where available, HLA class I and class II types were obtained from metadata supplied by the sample provider rather than from assay-based typing.

TCRbeta CDR3 regions were amplified from genomic DNA using the immunoSEQ Assay, a bias-controlled multiplex PCR. The original methods were these. Within the assay, amplification of reference gene primers was used to estimate how many nucleated cells each sample contained. To quantify the absolute abundance of each unique TCRbeta CDR3 rearrangement, sequence reads were collapsed and filtered. For each sample, productive Simpson clonality was calculated as the square root of Simpson's diversity index across productive rearrangements. TCRdb took over this immuneACCESS table, retaining in-frame rearrangements with V and J assigned. Such tables are incomplete; in checked studies, under half of the missing clones stem from an unresolved V gene, and the remainder is unexplained. That table supplies the V and J calls and clone size; D and trimming were determined from the DNA. Present in this sample are about 200,000 clones, 84% of which were seen just once. The ten largest clones take up under 15% of the sample.

Notes on this clone: Its antigen is not yet known. No much larger clone is present one base from it, and per-base qualities are unavailable.

Via the germline V gene, CDR1 is KGHSH and CDR2 LQKENI. Trimmed from V: 6 bases; trimmed from J: 6 bases; junction bases lacking a gene match: 7. The CDR3 runs 14 residues from the cysteine to the phenylalanine. Just the 42-base CDR3 DNA is kept, in frame starting at base 1. Overall study outcomes, separate from this receptor: The quantity of clinical and demographic metadata differed by source and by participant and was supplied without curation.

Whole blood was collected in K2EDTA tubes by collaborating institutions according to the institutions' own protocols. Collaborator samples were shipped for TCRbeta analysis as frozen whole blood, isolated PBMCs, or DNA extracted from either sample type. Sample: peripheral blood. The V gene is TRBV18 and the J gene is TRBJ1-1, with 10 bases in between that match TRBD1. This clonotype was obtained from a human donor in a cohort sampled during active COVID-19. The CDR3 amino acid sequence is: CASSVTGGVAEAFF. The sequenced DNA: TGTGCCAGCTCGGTGACAGGGGGCGTCGCTGAAGCTTTCTTT.